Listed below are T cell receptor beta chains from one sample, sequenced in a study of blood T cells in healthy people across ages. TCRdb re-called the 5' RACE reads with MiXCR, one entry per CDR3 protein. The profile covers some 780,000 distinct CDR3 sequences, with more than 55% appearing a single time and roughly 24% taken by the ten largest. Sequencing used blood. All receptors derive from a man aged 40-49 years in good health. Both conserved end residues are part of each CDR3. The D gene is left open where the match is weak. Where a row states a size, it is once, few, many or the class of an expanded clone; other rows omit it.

CDR3 DNA: TGTGCCAGCAGCCTCTCGCTCAGCTCCTACGAGCAGTACTTC; CDR3 protein: CASSLSLSSYEQYF; J gene: TRBJ2-7; D gene: .; clone size: few; CDR3 length: 14; V gene: TRBV7-2
CDR3 DNA: TGCGCCAGCAGCCCGAACGACAGGGTCAATGAAAAACTGTTTTTT; CDR3 protein: CASSPNDRVNEKLFF; J gene: TRBJ1-4; D gene: TRBD1; clone size: .; CDR3 length: 15; V gene: TRBV5-1
CDR3 DNA: TGTGCCAGCAGCGCCCGGGACAGGGGTCGCTCAGGGACCTATGGCTACACCTTC; CDR3 protein: CASSARDRGRSGTYGYTF; J gene: TRBJ1-2; D gene: TRBD1; clone size: few; CDR3 length: 18; V gene: TRBV7-3
CDR3 DNA: TGTGCCAGCAGCCCCGTGGGGGATCCGGGCGAGCAGTACTTC; CDR3 protein: CASSPVGDPGEQYF; J gene: TRBJ2-7; D gene: .; clone size: few; CDR3 length: 14; V gene: TRBV7-9
CDR3 DNA: TGTGCCAGAAAAGGAGAGCGGGGGGTCCACGAGCAGTACTTC; CDR3 protein: CARKGERGVHEQYF; J gene: TRBJ2-7; D gene: TRBD2; clone size: .; CDR3 length: 14; V gene: TRBV25-1
CDR3 DNA: TGTGCCAGCAGTGGATATGGCAGACCCCCTCAGTATGAGCAGTACTTC; CDR3 protein: CASSGYGRPPQYEQYF; J gene: TRBJ2-7; D gene: .; clone size: .; CDR3 length: 16; V gene: TRBV28
CDR3 DNA: TGTGCCAGCAGCCCAGAGCCGCTTAGCGGGGGGCTCAAAAACATTCAGTACTTC; CDR3 protein: CASSPEPLSGGLKNIQYF; J gene: TRBJ2-4; D gene: TRBD2; clone size: .; CDR3 length: 18; V gene: TRBV9
CDR3 DNA: TGCAGCGTCCTTACGACAGGGTCCGAGCAGTACTTC; CDR3 protein: CSVLTTGSEQYF; J gene: TRBJ2-7; D gene: TRBD1; clone size: .; CDR3 length: 12; V gene: TRBV29-1
CDR3 DNA: TGTGCCAGCAGTGAATATGGTGGACAGACAATCACAGATACGCAGTATTTT; CDR3 protein: CASSEYGGQTITDTQYF; J gene: TRBJ2-3; D gene: .; clone size: .; CDR3 length: 17; V gene: TRBV2
CDR3 DNA: TGTGCCAGCAAAACACAGGGGTACTACGAGCAGTACTTC; CDR3 protein: CASKTQGYYEQYF; J gene: TRBJ2-7; D gene: TRBD1; clone size: few; CDR3 length: 13; V gene: TRBV28
CDR3 DNA: TGTGCCAGCATAGACGGTTTCAGTTACGAGCAGTACTTC; CDR3 protein: CASIDGFSYEQYF; J gene: TRBJ2-7; D gene: .; clone size: .; CDR3 length: 13; V gene: TRBV28
CDR3 DNA: TGTGCCAGCTCACAAGCCCCCGCGAGGGGGTCCTACAATGAGCAGTACTTC; CDR3 protein: CASSQAPARGSYNEQYF; J gene: TRBJ2-5; D gene: .; clone size: .; CDR3 length: 17; V gene: TRBV18
CDR3 DNA: TGCAGTGCTAGAAGGCGTGCAGACCTCTACGAGCAGTACTTC; CDR3 protein: CSARRRADLYEQYF; J gene: TRBJ2-7; D gene: .; clone size: .; CDR3 length: 14; V gene: TRBV20-1
CDR3 DNA: TGTGCCAGCAGCTTAACGGAAGTTGTAGAGACCCAGTACTTC; CDR3 protein: CASSLTEVVETQYF; J gene: TRBJ2-5; D gene: .; clone size: .; CDR3 length: 14; V gene: TRBV7-3
CDR3 DNA: TGTGCCAGCAGCGCAAGTGGACAGAACCACAATGAGCAGTTCTTC; CDR3 protein: CASSASGQNHNEQFF; J gene: TRBJ2-1; D gene: .; clone size: .; CDR3 length: 15; V gene: TRBV7-3
CDR3 DNA: TGTGCCAGCAGTTTAACGGGAACATATAGCAATCAGCCCCAGCATTTT; CDR3 protein: CASSLTGTYSNQPQHF; J gene: TRBJ1-5; D gene: .; clone size: .; CDR3 length: 16; V gene: TRBV28
CDR3 DNA: TGTGCCAGCAGCTCCCTAGGACAGCCAACGACATACAATGAGCAGTACTTC; CDR3 protein: CASSSLGQPTTYNEQYF; J gene: TRBJ2-5; D gene: .; clone size: .; CDR3 length: 17; V gene: TRBV7-9
CDR3 DNA: TGCAGCGTTGAGGGGACAGGGATTACCTCCTACGAGCAGTACTTC; CDR3 protein: CSVEGTGITSYEQYF; J gene: TRBJ2-7; D gene: TRBD1; clone size: few; CDR3 length: 15; V gene: TRBV29-1
CDR3 DNA: TGTGCCAGCAGTTTATCTCGTGGTAATGAGCAGTACTTC; CDR3 protein: CASSLSRGNEQYF; J gene: TRBJ2-7; D gene: .; clone size: .; CDR3 length: 13; V gene: TRBV27
CDR3 DNA: TGCAGTGCTAGCCTCGACAGGGTGAGGAATGAGCAGTACTTC; CDR3 protein: CSASLDRVRNEQYF; J gene: TRBJ2-5; D gene: TRBD1; clone size: .; CDR3 length: 14; V gene: TRBV20-1
CDR3 DNA: TGTGCCAGCAGCCAAACTAGCGGGAGACTTGACGAGCAGTACTTC; CDR3 protein: CASSQTSGRLDEQYF; J gene: TRBJ2-7; D gene: TRBD2; clone size: few; CDR3 length: 15; V gene: TRBV7-2
CDR3 DNA: TGTGCCAGCAGCTCTACCGTTAGACAGATAAGCATTCAGTACTTC; CDR3 protein: CASSSTVRQISIQYF; J gene: TRBJ2-4; D gene: .; clone size: few; CDR3 length: 15; V gene: TRBV7-2
CDR3 DNA: TGTGCCAGCAGCTTATTAGCGGTTCTAGCCAAAAACATTCAGTACTTC; CDR3 protein: CASSLLAVLAKNIQYF; J gene: TRBJ2-4; D gene: .; clone size: few; CDR3 length: 16; V gene: TRBV7-8
CDR3 DNA: TGTGCCAGCAGCGTAGCTTGGGGCGGGGCAGATACGCAGTATTTT; CDR3 protein: CASSVAWGGADTQYF; J gene: TRBJ2-3; D gene: .; clone size: many; CDR3 length: 15; V gene: TRBV9
CDR3 DNA: TGTGCCACCAGTGACCGACAGGGAGACCAGCCCCAGCATTTT; CDR3 protein: CATSDRQGDQPQHF; J gene: TRBJ1-5; D gene: TRBD1; clone size: .; CDR3 length: 14; V gene: TRBV24-1
CDR3 DNA: TGTGCCAGCAGTTTTGCACAGGGGGCCACAGATACGCAGTATTTT; CDR3 protein: CASSFAQGATDTQYF; J gene: TRBJ2-3; D gene: TRBD1; clone size: .; CDR3 length: 15; V gene: TRBV12-3/TRBV12-4
CDR3 DNA: TGCAGTGCTAGAACTACAATCTCACGGTACAATGAGCAGTTCTTC; CDR3 protein: CSARTTISRYNEQFF; J gene: TRBJ2-1; D gene: .; clone size: few; CDR3 length: 15; V gene: TRBV20-1
CDR3 DNA: TGTGCCAGCAGAGACTTGACAGGGAGCACAGATACGCAGTATTTT; CDR3 protein: CASRDLTGSTDTQYF; J gene: TRBJ2-3; D gene: TRBD1; clone size: .; CDR3 length: 15; V gene: TRBV28
CDR3 DNA: TGTGCCAGCAGCCCAACGAAAAAGGGACCAACTGAAGCTTTCTTT; CDR3 protein: CASSPTKKGPTEAFF; J gene: TRBJ1-1; D gene: .; clone size: .; CDR3 length: 15; V gene: TRBV3-1
CDR3 DNA: TGCAGTGCATCACCTCCTGGGGGCCACTCCTACAATGAGCAGTTCTTC; CDR3 protein: CSASPPGGHSYNEQFF; J gene: TRBJ2-1; D gene: .; clone size: few; CDR3 length: 16; V gene: TRBV20-1
CDR3 DNA: TGCAGCGTCGACAGGAGGGCCTACAATGAGCAGTACTTC; CDR3 protein: CSVDRRAYNEQYF; J gene: TRBJ2-7; D gene: .; clone size: .; CDR3 length: 13; V gene: TRBV29-1
CDR3 DNA: TGTGCCAGCAGCTTAAAGGGGACCCTGTCCTACGAGCAGTACTTC; CDR3 protein: CASSLKGTLSYEQYF; J gene: TRBJ2-7; D gene: .; clone size: .; CDR3 length: 15; V gene: TRBV27
CDR3 DNA: TGTGCCAGCAGCCCCCGACTAGCGGGATATAGGGAGAATGAGCAGTTCTTC; CDR3 protein: CASSPRLAGYRENEQFF; J gene: TRBJ2-1; D gene: TRBD2; clone size: .; CDR3 length: 17; V gene: TRBV7-3
CDR3 DNA: TGTGCCAGCAGCCAAGATCTGGCCCCCGGATCTGTCCCCTACGAGCAGTACTTC; CDR3 protein: CASSQDLAPGSVPYEQYF; J gene: TRBJ2-7; D gene: .; clone size: .; CDR3 length: 18; V gene: TRBV4-2
CDR3 DNA: TGTGCCAGCAGCCACAACTTCAGGTCACCCTATGGCTACACCTTC; CDR3 protein: CASSHNFRSPYGYTF; J gene: TRBJ1-2; D gene: .; clone size: .; CDR3 length: 15; V gene: TRBV3-1
CDR3 DNA: TGCGCCAGCAGCCCCAAAGCCTCGCAGGGTGGGAACGAGCAGTACTTC; CDR3 protein: CASSPKASQGGNEQYF; J gene: TRBJ2-7; D gene: .; clone size: .; CDR3 length: 16; V gene: TRBV4-3
CDR3 DNA: TGTGCCAGCAGCCGTCGGGTTAATGAGCAGTACTTC; CDR3 protein: CASSRRVNEQYF; J gene: TRBJ2-7; D gene: .; clone size: few; CDR3 length: 12; V gene: TRBV14
CDR3 DNA: TGTGCCAGCAGTGAGGGGTACTACGAGCAGTACTTC; CDR3 protein: CASSEGYYEQYF; J gene: TRBJ2-7; D gene: .; clone size: .; CDR3 length: 12; V gene: TRBV28
CDR3 DNA: TGCAGCGGGATGACAGGGGGCAGCACAGATACGCAGTATTTT; CDR3 protein: CSGMTGGSTDTQYF; J gene: TRBJ2-3; D gene: TRBD1; clone size: .; CDR3 length: 14; V gene: TRBV29-1
CDR3 DNA: TGCAGCGTTTCTGTAGGGGCCTCCTACAATGAGCAGTTCTTC; CDR3 protein: CSVSVGASYNEQFF; J gene: TRBJ2-1; D gene: .; clone size: few; CDR3 length: 14; V gene: TRBV29-1
CDR3 DNA: TGCAGCGCCCCTCGCCGGGGAAGCACAGATACGCAGTATTTT; CDR3 protein: CSAPRRGSTDTQYF; J gene: TRBJ2-3; D gene: .; clone size: few; CDR3 length: 14; V gene: TRBV29-1
CDR3 DNA: TGCAGTGCTAGAGATCGCGTGGGTCTGGGACTGGGGGCAGATACGCAGTATTTT; CDR3 protein: CSARDRVGLGLGADTQYF; J gene: TRBJ2-3; D gene: .; clone size: .; CDR3 length: 18; V gene: TRBV20-1
CDR3 DNA: TGTGCCAGCAAACTAACTAGCGGGGGCACAGATACGCAGTATTTT; CDR3 protein: CASKLTSGGTDTQYF; J gene: TRBJ2-3; D gene: TRBD2; clone size: few; CDR3 length: 15; V gene: TRBV27
CDR3 DNA: TGCGCCAGCAGCTTGGGACAATTGCAGTATTTT; CDR3 protein: CASSLGQLQYF; J gene: TRBJ2-3; D gene: .; clone size: .; CDR3 length: 11; V gene: TRBV5-1
CDR3 DNA: TGTGCCAGCAACAGGGGACAAGGAAATGAAAAACTGTTTTTT; CDR3 protein: CASNRGQGNEKLFF; J gene: TRBJ1-4; D gene: TRBD1; clone size: .; CDR3 length: 14; V gene: TRBV12-3/TRBV12-4
CDR3 DNA: TGCAGCGTTGCCATGGACTATGAGCAGTTCTTC; CDR3 protein: CSVAMDYEQFF; J gene: TRBJ2-1; D gene: .; clone size: many; CDR3 length: 11; V gene: TRBV29-1
CDR3 DNA: TGTGCCAGCAGCCAAGGCGGGGGCTACTACGAGCAGTACTTC; CDR3 protein: CASSQGGGYYEQYF; J gene: TRBJ2-7; D gene: .; clone size: .; CDR3 length: 14; V gene: TRBV14
CDR3 DNA: TGTGCCAGCAGTTACTCGAGACAGGGGTTGGAGCAGTACTTC; CDR3 protein: CASSYSRQGLEQYF; J gene: TRBJ2-4; D gene: TRBD1; clone size: .; CDR3 length: 14; V gene: TRBV6-2/TRBV6-3
CDR3 DNA: TGTGCCAGCAGTCGCCCGGGGGAACGCACTGAAGCTTTCTTT; CDR3 protein: CASSRPGERTEAFF; J gene: TRBJ1-1; D gene: .; clone size: .; CDR3 length: 14; V gene: TRBV12-3/TRBV12-4
CDR3 DNA: TGTGCCAGCAGTTTAGGCCTAGCGGTAAACGCAGATACGCAGTATTTT; CDR3 protein: CASSLGLAVNADTQYF; J gene: TRBJ2-3; D gene: TRBD2; clone size: .; CDR3 length: 16; V gene: TRBV27
CDR3 DNA: TGTGCCAGCAGTAGGAGGACAGGGGTTAATTCACCCCTCCACTTT; CDR3 protein: CASSRRTGVNSPLHF; J gene: TRBJ1-6; D gene: TRBD1; clone size: .; CDR3 length: 15; V gene: TRBV12-3/TRBV12-4
CDR3 DNA: TGTGCCAGCAGCCAGATGACAGGTCAAGAGACCCAGTACTTC; CDR3 protein: CASSQMTGQETQYF; J gene: TRBJ2-5; D gene: .; clone size: once; CDR3 length: 14; V gene: TRBV3-1
CDR3 DNA: TGTGCCAGCAGCTCGATAAGCTCCAGCAGTAGCACAGATACGCAGTATTTT; CDR3 protein: CASSSISSSSSTDTQYF; J gene: TRBJ2-3; D gene: .; clone size: .; CDR3 length: 17; V gene: TRBV7-9
CDR3 DNA: TGTGCCAGCAGTGAAGCGCTTTTTGGGGCCAACTCCTACGAGCAGTACTTC; CDR3 protein: CASSEALFGANSYEQYF; J gene: TRBJ2-7; D gene: .; clone size: .; CDR3 length: 17; V gene: TRBV6-1